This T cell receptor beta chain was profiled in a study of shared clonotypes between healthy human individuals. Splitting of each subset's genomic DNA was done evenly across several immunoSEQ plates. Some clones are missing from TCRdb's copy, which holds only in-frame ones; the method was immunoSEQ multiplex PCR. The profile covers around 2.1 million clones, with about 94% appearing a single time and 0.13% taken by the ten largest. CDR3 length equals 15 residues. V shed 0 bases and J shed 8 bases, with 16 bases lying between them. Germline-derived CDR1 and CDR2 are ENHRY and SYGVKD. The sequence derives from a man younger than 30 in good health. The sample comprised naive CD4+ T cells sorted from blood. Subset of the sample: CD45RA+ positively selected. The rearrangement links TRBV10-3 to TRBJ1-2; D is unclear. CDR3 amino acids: CAISESYGHSPGYTF. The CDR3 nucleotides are TGTGCCATCAGTGAGTCGTACGGGCACAGCCCCGGCTACACCTTC.